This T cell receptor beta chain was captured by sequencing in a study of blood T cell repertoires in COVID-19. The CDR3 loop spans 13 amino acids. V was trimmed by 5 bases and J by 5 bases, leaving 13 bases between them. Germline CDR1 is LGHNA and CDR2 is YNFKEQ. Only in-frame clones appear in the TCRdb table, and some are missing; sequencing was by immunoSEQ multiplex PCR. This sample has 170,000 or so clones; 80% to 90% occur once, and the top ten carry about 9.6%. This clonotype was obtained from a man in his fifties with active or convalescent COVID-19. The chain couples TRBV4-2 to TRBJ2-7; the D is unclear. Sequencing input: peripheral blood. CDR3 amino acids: CASSSFGGDEQYF. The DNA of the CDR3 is TGTGCCAGCAGCTCCTTCGGCGGAGACGAGCAGTACTTC.